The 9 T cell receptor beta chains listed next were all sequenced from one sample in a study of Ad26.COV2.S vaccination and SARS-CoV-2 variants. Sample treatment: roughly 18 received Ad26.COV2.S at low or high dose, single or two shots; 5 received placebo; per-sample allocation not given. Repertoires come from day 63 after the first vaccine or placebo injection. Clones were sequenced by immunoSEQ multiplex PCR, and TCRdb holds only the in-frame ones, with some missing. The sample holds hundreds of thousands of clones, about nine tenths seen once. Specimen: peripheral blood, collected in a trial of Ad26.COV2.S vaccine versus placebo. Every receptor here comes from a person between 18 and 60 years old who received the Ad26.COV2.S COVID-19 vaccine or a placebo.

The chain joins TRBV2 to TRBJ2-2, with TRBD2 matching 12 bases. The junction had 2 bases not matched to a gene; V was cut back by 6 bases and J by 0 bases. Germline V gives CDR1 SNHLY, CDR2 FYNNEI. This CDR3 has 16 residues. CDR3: CASRGLAGANTGELFF. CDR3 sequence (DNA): TGTGCCAGCAGGGGACTAGCGGGCGCGAACACCGGGGAGCTGTTTTTT.

For the CDR3, the DNA is TGCGCCAGCAGCCCCCCACGACTTCTTGAAGCTTTCTTT. It encodes CASSPPRLLEAFF. This chain joins TRBV4-1 and TRBJ1-1; no reliable D call. Trimming took off 4 bases at V and 7 bases at J, with 13 bases between the two ends. The germline V gene has CDR1 MGHRA and CDR2 YSYEKL. The CDR3 is 13 amino acids.

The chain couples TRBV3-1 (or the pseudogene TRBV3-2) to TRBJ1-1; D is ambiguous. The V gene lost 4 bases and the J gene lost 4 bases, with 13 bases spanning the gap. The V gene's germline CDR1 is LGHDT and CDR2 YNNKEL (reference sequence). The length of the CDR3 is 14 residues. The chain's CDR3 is CASSLPQEGTEAFF. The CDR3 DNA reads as TGTGCCAGCAGCCTACCCCAGGAGGGCACTGAAGCTTTCTTT.

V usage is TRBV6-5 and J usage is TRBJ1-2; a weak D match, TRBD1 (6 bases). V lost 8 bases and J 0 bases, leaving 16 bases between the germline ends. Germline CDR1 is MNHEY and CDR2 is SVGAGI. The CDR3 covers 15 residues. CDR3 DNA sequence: TGTGCCAGCTACGACTATAGGACAGCTAACTATGGCTACACCTTC. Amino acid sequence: CASYDYRTANYGYTF.

CDR3 DNA: TGTGCCAGCAGTGAAAATATAGGGGGAGGGGCGGATGGCTACACCTTC. Translation: CASSENIGGGADGYTF. V gene TRBV6-1 combines with J gene TRBJ1-2; D possibly corresponds to TRBD1 (6 bases). Germline CDR1 is MNHNS and CDR2 is SASEGT. The CDR3 extends over 16 amino acids. V shed 2 bases and J shed 6 bases, with 19 bases lying between them.

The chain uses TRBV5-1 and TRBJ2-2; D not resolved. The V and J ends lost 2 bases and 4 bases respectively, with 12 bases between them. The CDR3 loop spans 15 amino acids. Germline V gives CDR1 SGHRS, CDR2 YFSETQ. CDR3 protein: CASSLGLSTTGELFF. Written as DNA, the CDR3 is TGCGCCAGCAGCTTAGGCCTTAGTACCACCGGGGAGCTGTTTTTT.

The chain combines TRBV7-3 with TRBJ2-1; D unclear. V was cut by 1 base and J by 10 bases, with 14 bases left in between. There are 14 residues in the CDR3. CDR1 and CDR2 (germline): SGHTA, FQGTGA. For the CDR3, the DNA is TGTGCCAGCAGCTTAAACCCTCCTCCCTCGGAGCAGTTCTTC. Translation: CASSLNPPPSEQFF.

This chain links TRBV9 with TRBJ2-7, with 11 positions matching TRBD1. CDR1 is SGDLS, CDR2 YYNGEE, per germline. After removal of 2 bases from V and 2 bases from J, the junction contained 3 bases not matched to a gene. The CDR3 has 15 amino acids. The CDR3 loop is CASSVRTGGPYEQYF. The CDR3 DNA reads TGTGCCAGCAGCGTTCGGACAGGGGGCCCCTACGAGCAGTACTTC.

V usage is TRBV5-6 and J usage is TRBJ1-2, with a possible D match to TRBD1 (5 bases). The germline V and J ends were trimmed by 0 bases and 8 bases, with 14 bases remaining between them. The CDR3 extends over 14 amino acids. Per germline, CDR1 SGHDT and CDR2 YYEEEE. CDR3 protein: CASSLGRRGNGYTF. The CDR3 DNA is TGTGCCAGCAGCTTGGGTAGGCGGGGGAACGGCTACACCTTC.